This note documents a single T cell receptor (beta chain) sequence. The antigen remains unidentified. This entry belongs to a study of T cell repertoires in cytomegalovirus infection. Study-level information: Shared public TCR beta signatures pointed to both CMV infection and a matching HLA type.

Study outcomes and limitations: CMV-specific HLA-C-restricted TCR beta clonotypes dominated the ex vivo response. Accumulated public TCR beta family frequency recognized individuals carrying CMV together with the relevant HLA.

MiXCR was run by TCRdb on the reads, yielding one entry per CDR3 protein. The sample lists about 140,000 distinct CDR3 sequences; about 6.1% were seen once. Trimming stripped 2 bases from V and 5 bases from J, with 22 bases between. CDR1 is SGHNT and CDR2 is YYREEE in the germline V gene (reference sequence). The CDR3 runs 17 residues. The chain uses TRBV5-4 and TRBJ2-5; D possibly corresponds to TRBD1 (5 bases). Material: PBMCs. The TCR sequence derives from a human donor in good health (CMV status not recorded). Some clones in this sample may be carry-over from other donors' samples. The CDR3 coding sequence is TGTGCCAGCAGCTTCGATTCATCGACAGAACCCACGGAGACCCAGTACTTC. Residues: CASSFDSSTEPTETQYF.